The 18 T cell receptor beta chains below were found in one sample sequenced in a study of regulatory T cells in long-lasting Graves disease. Through Arm-PCR of CDR3 regions and iRepertoire HTBI primers, TCR beta libraries were built. TCRdb redid the calling of the multiplex PCR reads with MiXCR, one entry per CDR3 protein. The table lists some 560,000 distinct CDR3 sequences, 15% to 20% of them singletons. The time point denotes: newly diagnosed GD, antithyroid drugs for less than 3 months. PBMC-extracted RNA yielded the TCR library. This sample was shared with a second study, whose subject was T cells in Graves' hyperthyroidism and ophthalmopathy.

The sequenced sample was peripheral blood mononuclear cells (PBMCs), obtained at new diagnosis, from a patient treated with antithyroid drugs. These receptors were taken from a middle-aged woman with Graves disease.

This clonotype was seen many times. This sequence joins TRBV28 and TRBJ1-4; possible D gene TRBD1, 5 bases. The CDR3 totals 16 residues. Trimming pared 3 bases from V and 7 bases from J, leaving 18 bases between. Germline V gives CDR1 MDHEN, CDR2 SYDVKM. The CDR3 region is CASSFGMGERSEKLFF. DNA of the CDR3: TGTGCCAGCAGTTTTGGGATGGGGGAACGGAGTGAAAAACTGTTTTTT.

Ten or more counts support this clonotype. The rearrangement uses TRBV7-3 and TRBJ2-3; 8 bases fit TRBD2. Germline V lookup: CDR1 SGHTA, CDR2 FQGTGA. With V trimmed by 5 bases and J by 4 bases, 8 bases remained unmatched. The CDR3 totals 15 residues. CDR3 bases: TGTGCCAGCAGCCGTGCGGGGGGCCTCCCAGATACGCAGTATTTT. Protein product: CASSRAGGLPDTQYF.

This chain links TRBV6-2 or TRBV6-3 with TRBJ1-1; D not certain. The germline V gene has CDR1 MNHEY and CDR2 SVGEGT. This CDR3 contains 14 residues. Between the trimmed V and J ends, which lost 2 bases and 0 bases, there was a span of 7 bases. CDR3 region: CASSYKRMNTEAFF. The CDR3 bases are TGTGCCAGCAGTTACAAACGGATGAACACTGAAGCTTTCTTT.

This clonotype was counted many times. J is TRBJ2-7 and V is TRBV2, with D uncertain. CDR3 size: 12 residues. Trimming took off 8 bases at V and 0 bases at J, with 8 bases between the two ends. The germline V gene has CDR1 SNHLY and CDR2 FYNNEI. The CDR3 DNA sequence: TGTGCCAGCTCCATCGACTCCTACGAGCAGTACTTC. Amino acid sequence: CASSIDSYEQYF. Full variable domain (outside the CDR3, taken from reference TRBV2 and TRBJ2-7): EPEVTQTPSHQVTQMGQEVILRCVPISNHLYFYWYRQILGQKVEFLVSFYNNEISEKSEIFDDQFSVERPDGSNFTLKIRSTKLEDSAMYFCASSIDSYEQYFGPGTRLTVT.

This clonotype was seen more than once but under ten times. The rearrangement uses TRBV7-9 and TRBJ2-1; 8 positions agree with TRBD2. Looked up from germline, CDR1 is SEHNR and CDR2 is FQNEAQ (reference sequence). V was pared by 3 bases and J by 6 bases, with 7 bases of the junction left unmatched. There are 15 residues in the CDR3. The CDR3 protein is CASSFTGTRPNEQFF. As DNA, the CDR3 is TGTGCCAGCAGCTTTACCGGGACTAGACCCAATGAGCAGTTCTTC.

This clonotype was observed a few times. For the CDR3, the DNA is TGTGCCAGCATGGGGAGGCAGGGGGCCGCTCAGCCCCAGCATTTT. This codes for CASMGRQGAAQPQHF. This chain connects TRBV27 to TRBJ1-5; 8 bases are shared with TRBD1. V lost 7 bases and J lost 6; bases outside the gene matches: 11. The germline V gene encodes CDR1 MNHEY and CDR2 SMNVEV (reference sequence). The CDR3 runs 15 residues.

This clonotype was detected many times. The chain combines TRBV12-3 or TRBV12-4 with TRBJ2-1; 7 bases fit TRBD2. CDR3 length: 14 residues. Losses at the gene ends were 6 bases for V and 3 bases for J; bases not matched to a gene: 5. The DNA of the CDR3 is TGTGCCAGCAGCGCGGGGGTTATCTACAATGAGCAGTTCTTC. As protein: CASSAGVIYNEQFF.

This clonotype was found many times. The rearrangement joins TRBV11-2 to TRBJ2-1, with D tentatively TRBD1 or TRBD2 (6 bases each). With 7 bases removed from V and 7 bases from J, the gap between germline ends came to 20 bases. CDR1 and CDR2 from the germline V gene are SGHAT and FQNNGV. The CDR3 has 15 amino acids. The CDR3 sequence is CASTYGVGGPNEQFF. DNA of the CDR3: TGTGCCAGCACCTATGGGGTGGGGGGCCCTAATGAGCAGTTCTTC.

The chain recombines TRBV7-9 with TRBJ2-7; 8 bases fit TRBD2. V lost 7 bases and J lost 3; bases outside the gene matches: 5. Germline loops: CDR1 SEHNR, CDR2 FQNEAQ (reference sequence). The CDR3 contains 13 residues. CDR3 amino acids: CASKGGGIYEQYF. CDR3 sequence (DNA): TGTGCCAGCAAGGGCGGGGGGATCTACGAGCAGTACTTC. Looking up the rest from reference TRBV7-9 and TRBJ2-7 gives the full variable domain: DTGVSQNPRHKITKRGQNVTFRCDPISEHNRLYWYRQTLGQGPEFLTYFQNEAQLEKSRLLSDRFSAERPKGSFSTLEIQRTEQGDSAMYLCASKGGGIYEQYFGPGTRLTVT.

This CDR3 is CASSLGGAGYTGELFF. The DNA of the CDR3 is TGTGCCAGCAGCTTAGGGGGGGCGGGGTACACCGGGGAGCTGTTTTTT. The J gene is TRBJ2-2, the V gene TRBV7-9, with D possibly called TRBD1 or TRBD2 (6 bases each). The CDR3 covers 16 residues. The germline V and J ends were trimmed by 1 base and 3 bases, with 12 bases remaining between them. Germline V gene data show CDR1 as SEHNR and CDR2 as FQNEAQ (reference sequence).

The CDR3 DNA reads TGTGCCAGCAGCATTGGACTAGCGGGGGACACAGATACGCAGTATTTT. It translates to CASSIGLAGDTDTQYF. The J gene is TRBJ2-3, the V gene TRBV7-9, with 13 nucleotides matching TRBD2. Germline V gene data show CDR1 as SEHNR and CDR2 as FQNEAQ (reference sequence). This CDR3 has 16 residues. V gave up 5 bases and J gave up 2 bases; unmatched junction bases: 4.

This clonotype was seen many times. The chain's CDR3 is CASSSSSGGGQGSQYF. CDR3 DNA: TGTGCCAGCAGTTCCTCTAGCGGGGGGGGGCAAGGATCGCAGTATTTT. This chain joins TRBV28 and TRBJ2-3; 12 positions agree with TRBD2. Germline V gives CDR1 MDHEN, CDR2 SYDVKM. With V trimmed by 4 bases and J by 10 bases, 12 bases remained unmatched. There are 16 residues in the CDR3.

V usage is TRBV5-1 and J usage is TRBJ2-2, with D maybe TRBD2 (6 bases). Germline V CDR1 and CDR2: SGHRS, YFSETQ. V was clipped by 0 bases and J by 5 bases, with 14 bases between them. The CDR3 totals 16 residues. The CDR3 protein is CASSLAETRLTGELFF. The CDR3 bases are TGCGCCAGCAGCTTGGCCGAGACTAGGTTGACCGGGGAGCTGTTTTTT.

Many counts were recorded for this clonotype. The CDR3 DNA follows: TGTGCCTGGAGTGGACAGGGGACCAATGAGCAGTTCTTC. It specifies CAWSGQGTNEQFF. This chain uses TRBV30 with TRBJ2-1; 8 nucleotides match TRBD1. This CDR3 comprises 13 residues. The germline CDR1 and CDR2 sequences are GTSNPN and SVGIG (reference sequence). Unmatched junction bases numbered 2, after V lost 1 base and J lost 6 bases.

Many counts were recorded for this clonotype. V and J are TRBV19 and TRBJ1-1; D not resolved. This CDR3 comprises 14 residues. V lost 6 bases, J lost 1 base, and 12 bases lay in between. The germline gives CDR1 LNHDA, CDR2 SQIVND (reference sequence). DNA of the CDR3: TGTGCCAGTAGGCCCCGTTCAGGGAACACTGAAGCTTTCTTT. Translating it yields CASRPRSGNTEAFF.

Many counts were recorded for this clonotype. The chain couples TRBV13 to TRBJ2-1, with D maybe TRBD2 (6 bases). The V end was cut by 5 bases, the J end by 8 bases, with 13 bases between. The germline V gene encodes CDR1 PRHDT and CDR2 FYEKMQ (reference sequence). The CDR3 length is 13 residues. The CDR3 bases are TGTGCCAGCAGCCGCGGGGTGGGGTATGAGCAGTTCTTC. It specifies CASSRGVGYEQFF.

This clonotype was counted at least ten times. The V and J genes are TRBV11-2 and TRBJ1-1, with a weak D call TRBD1 (5 bases). Germline CDR1 and CDR2: SGHAT and FQNNGV. CDR3 size: 15 residues. Trimming stripped 1 base from V and 0 bases from J, with 9 bases between. The CDR3 protein is CASSLGVGVNTEAFF. The DNA of the CDR3 is TGTGCCAGCAGCTTAGGAGTAGGGGTGAACACTGAAGCTTTCTTT.

The sample holds a few counts of this clonotype. The rearrangement uses TRBV7-9 and TRBJ1-1; D remains ambiguous. The CDR3 covers 12 residues. Germline assignment: CDR1 SEHNR and CDR2 FQNEAQ (reference sequence). The V end was cut by 1 base, the J end by 12 bases, with 12 bases between. In DNA, the CDR3 is TGTGCCAGCAGCTTAGACATGGGTATTACTTTCTTT. It specifies CASSLDMGITFF. Supplemented by reference TRBV7-9 and TRBJ1-1, the full variable domain reads DTGVSQNPRHKITKRGQNVTFRCDPISEHNRLYWYRQTLGQGPEFLTYFQNEAQLEKSRLLSDRFSAERPKGSFSTLEIQRTEQGDSAMYLCASSLDMGITFFGQGTRLTVV.